The clone carrying this T cell receptor (beta chain) was found once. These data originate in a study of T cell responses to AZD1222 COVID-19 vaccine. V was pared by 4 bases and J by 0 bases, with 11 bases between. Germline-derived CDR1 and CDR2 are SGHRS and YFSETQ. This CDR3 region has 14 residues. Clones were sequenced by immunoSEQ multiplex PCR, and TCRdb holds only the in-frame ones, with some missing. The sample consists of 75,000 to 100,000 clones, approximately 88% of them appearing once. The TCR was taken from an adult in good health. This specimen consisted of peripheral blood, obtained on day 0 of AZD1222 vaccination. V usage is TRBV5-1 and J usage is TRBJ2-7; no clear D gene. The CDR3, as DNA: TGCGCCAGCAGCCCGGTGCAGGTCTCCTACGAGCAGTACTTC. The encoded protein is CASSPVQVSYEQYF.